These 2 T cell receptor beta chains share one sample of origin, sequenced in a study of Ad26.COV2.S vaccination and SARS-CoV-2 variants. Stated treatment: around 19 received Ad26.COV2.S at low or high dose, single or two shots; several received placebo; per-sample allocation not given. Day 63 after the first vaccine or placebo injection was the time point for sampling. Sequencing was performed with immunoSEQ multiplex PCR; in TCRdb, only in-frame clones are kept and a portion is missing. The top ten clones hold about 4.5% of a sample with over 400,000 clones, about nine tenths of them seen once. The sequences come from peripheral blood, collected in a trial of Ad26.COV2.S vaccine versus placebo. These receptors all come from a person aged 18 to 59 who received the Ad26.COV2.S COVID-19 vaccine or a placebo.

This chain uses TRBV5-1 with TRBJ2-7; 11 nucleotides agree with TRBD2. This CDR3 contains 17 residues. Germline assignment: CDR1 SGHRS and CDR2 YFSETQ. Trimming took 4 bases from V and 2 from J; bases not matched to a gene: 11. The DNA for the CDR3 is TGCGCCAGCAGCCCCACTAGCGGGAGCGGTCAGACCTACGAGCAGTACTTC. Protein product: CASSPTSGSGQTYEQYF.

V is TRBV2 and J is TRBJ2-6; the match to TRBD1 covers 7 bases. Germline V CDR1 and CDR2: SNHLY, FYNNEI. V trimming: 6 bases; J trimming: 2 bases; junction bases outside the gene matches: 7. CDR3 length: 16 amino acids. For the CDR3, the DNA is TGTGCCAGCAGCAGACAGGGTGCGGCTGGGGCCAACGTCCTGACTTTC. Translated: CASSRQGAAGANVLTF.